One sample yielded the 27 T cell receptor beta chains listed below, sequenced in a study of CD8+CD57+ T cells in acquired aplastic anemia. TCR beta VDJ and CDR3 profiles were obtained from a genomic DNA template. Each CDR3 protein gets one entry after TCRdb re-called the reads with MiXCR. The sample holds approximately 200,000 distinct CDR3 sequences; about half are singletons and the top ten take more than 15%. Sequencing was carried out using sorted CD4+, CD8+, or CD8+CD57+ T cells (not recorded which) from PBMCs. These receptors were collected from a human donor in good health, serving as a control.

The chain has TRBV7-2 and TRBJ1-4; TRBD1 matches at 9 bases. Germline CDR1 reads SGHTA; CDR2 reads FQGNSA. The V and J ends lost 6 bases and 2 bases, in that order; junction bases with no gene match: 4. This CDR3 is 15 amino acids long. The CDR3 region is CASRSTGGTNEKLFF. CDR3 bases: TGTGCCAGCAGGTCGACAGGGGGGACTAATGAAAAACTGTTTTTT.

This clonotype was counted many times. This chain links TRBV6-5 with TRBJ1-1, with D hard to call. The CDR3 is 16 residues long. CDR1 is MNHEY, CDR2 SVGAGI, per germline. The V gene lost 0 bases and the J gene lost 0 bases, with 11 bases spanning the gap. The DNA of the CDR3 is TGTGCCAGCAGTTACTCGTATATCCTAATGAACACTGAAGCTTTCTTT. This sequence encodes CASSYSYILMNTEAFF.

V usage is TRBV10-3 and J usage is TRBJ2-7; D tentatively fits TRBD1 or TRBD2 (5 bases each). The V end was cut by 10 bases, the J end by 0 bases, with 10 bases between. The CDR3 consists of 12 residues. Germline values: CDR1 ENHRY, CDR2 SYGVKD. CDR3 residues: CASLGDSYEQYF. The CDR3 DNA is TGTGCCAGCCTGGGGGACTCCTACGAGCAGTACTTC.

The chain uses TRBV19 and TRBJ2-1, with 7 bases that match TRBD2. J was trimmed by 3 bases and V by 2 bases; bases with no gene match: 1. CDR3 size: 14 residues. Germline CDR1 is LNHDA and CDR2 is SQIVND (reference sequence). CDR3 sequence: CASSISSGYNEQFF. The CDR3 nucleotides read TGTGCCAGTAGTATATCTAGCGGCTACAATGAGCAGTTCTTC.

This sequence joins TRBV11-2 and TRBJ2-5, with 9 bases identical to TRBD2. This CDR3 spans 14 amino acids. Germline CDR1 SGHAT, CDR2 FQNNGV. The V gene end was trimmed by 7 bases and the J gene end by 0 bases; junction bases not matched to a gene: 3. CDR3 region: CASTIAGDQETQYF. CDR3 sequence (DNA): TGTGCCAGCACCATAGCGGGGGACCAAGAGACCCAGTACTTC.

The chain has TRBV5-1 and TRBJ2-2, with 8 bases that match TRBD2. CDR1 and CDR2 from the germline V gene are SGHRS and YFSETQ. Trimming cost V 3 bases and J 15 bases; bases outside gene matches: 19. The CDR3 sequence is 16 residues long. In DNA form, the CDR3 reads TGCGCCAGCAGCTATAGCGGGGCGCCGAACACCGGGAAGTTGTTTTTT. Amino acid sequence: CASSYSGAPNTGKLFF.

This clonotype has more than one count but fewer than ten. V usage is TRBV20-1 and J usage is TRBJ2-7, with a weak D call TRBD1 (6 bases). The ends were cut back, 1 base at V and 2 bases at J, with 12 bases in the middle. CDR3 size: 14 residues. Germline values: CDR1 DFQATT, CDR2 SNEGSKA (reference sequence). The CDR3 nucleotides are TGCAGTGCTAGAGCCTTAACAGGGACCTACGAGCAGTACTTC. This gives the protein CSARALTGTYEQYF.

About this clonotype itself: Mismatch with germline at one junction end may stem from a read error. The chain couples TRBV10-2 to TRBJ1-1; D might be TRBD1 (6 bases). CDR1 and CDR2 from the germline V gene are WSHSY and SAAADI. This CDR3 is 15 amino acids long. CDR3 protein: CASSVLGGANTEAFF. CDR3 nucleotides: TGCGCCAGCAGCGTACTAGGGGGGGCGAACACCGAAGCTTTCTTT.

Ten or more counts support this clonotype. This chain connects TRBV6-5 to TRBJ2-4; 8 nucleotides agree with TRBD1. Unmatched junction bases numbered 11, after V lost 7 bases and J lost 6 bases. Germline loops: CDR1 MNHEY, CDR2 SVGAGI. The CDR3 extends over 15 amino acids. CDR3 in amino acids: CASTRLDRVGNIQYF. CDR3 coding DNA: TGTGCCAGCACGAGGTTGGACAGGGTGGGAAACATTCAGTACTTC.

The table lists this clonotype with many counts. The V call is TRBV7-2, the J call TRBJ2-2; 11 nucleotides agree with TRBD2. The CDR3 consists of 15 residues. The V and J ends lost 5 bases and 3 bases, in that order; junction bases with no gene match: 2. Germline CDR1 reads SGHTA; CDR2 reads FQGNSA. CDR3: CASSAGLADTGELFF. The CDR3 region has the DNA TGTGCCAGCAGCGCGGGACTAGCGGACACCGGGGAGCTGTTTTTT.

The V call is TRBV2, the J call TRBJ2-6, with 8 bases fitting TRBD1. V was clipped by 7 bases and J by 2 bases; unmatched bases: 10. Per germline, CDR1 SNHLY and CDR2 FYNNEI. CDR3 size: 17 residues. The CDR3 DNA follows: TGTGCCAGCAATACAGGGACAGGCGGACCTGGGGCCAACGTCCTGACTTTC. Encoded protein: CASNTGTGGPGANVLTF.

The chain couples TRBV12-3 or TRBV12-4 to TRBJ1-4, with D unresolved. V was cut by 1 base and J by 2 bases, with 11 bases left in between. There are 16 residues in the CDR3. This CDR3 is CASSLGPHSTNEKLFF. DNA for the CDR3: TGTGCCAGCAGTTTAGGGCCCCACTCCACTAATGAAAAACTGTTTTTT.

The table lists this clonotype with many counts. The V and J genes are TRBV5-1 and TRBJ1-1; 9 nucleotides match TRBD1. CDR3 length equals 13 residues. The trim removed 2 bases at V and 7 bases at J, leaving 3 bases unmatched. CDR1 and CDR2 (germline): SGHRS, YFSETQ. CDR3 sequence (DNA): TGCGCCAGCAGCTTACAGGGGGCAGGTGAAGCTTTCTTT. It translates to CASSLQGAGEAFF.

This chain links TRBV29-1 with TRBJ2-3; 8 bases match TRBD1. Looked up from germline, CDR1 is SQVTM and CDR2 is ANQGSEA. J gave up 4 bases and V 5 bases, and 8 bases lay outside the gene matches. The CDR3 extends over 14 amino acids. CDR3 bases: TGCAGCGTTCGATCGTCAGGGGGCCCAGATACGCAGTATTTT. Protein sequence: CSVRSSGGPDTQYF.

The chain links TRBV2 to TRBJ2-1; TRBD1 agrees at 9 bases. J was trimmed by 1 base and V by 3 bases; bases with no gene match: 10. The germline V gene has CDR1 SNHLY and CDR2 FYNNEI. There are 18 residues in the CDR3. In nucleotides, the CDR3 is TGTGCCAGCAGTGATCGTAGGCCTGGACAGGGGTCCTACAATGAGCAGTTCTTC. Translated, it gives CASSDRRPGQGSYNEQFF. The full variable domain, its missing parts supplied by reference TRBV2 and TRBJ2-1, is EPEVTQTPSHQVTQMGQEVILRCVPISNHLYFYWYRQILGQKVEFLVSFYNNEISEKSEIFDDQFSVERPDGSNFTLKIRSTKLEDSAMYFCASSDRRPGQGSYNEQFFGPGTRLTVL.

The V gene is TRBV25-1, the J gene TRBJ2-3, with 7 bases lining up with TRBD2. There are 15 residues in the CDR3. In germline, CDR1 is MGHDK, CDR2 SYGVNS. V lost 5 bases to trimming and J lost 2 bases; unmatched junction nucleotides: 7. The CDR3, as DNA: TGTGCCAGCAGTAGGGTAGCGGGCCCCACAGATACGCAGTATTTT. It translates to CASSRVAGPTDTQYF.

This clonotype was found many times. The V call is TRBV7-2, the J call TRBJ1-1; no reliable D call. CDR3 size: 13 residues. V dropped 4 bases and J dropped 7 bases, with 13 bases sitting between them. The germline gives CDR1 SGHTA, CDR2 FQGNSA. DNA for the CDR3: TGTGCCAGCAGCTCTAACGGCCAGGTTGAAGCTTTCTTT. Protein: CASSSNGQVEAFF.

The chain combines TRBV14 with TRBJ1-5; TRBD1 agrees at 10 bases. With V trimmed by 1 base and J by 2 bases, 11 bases remained unmatched. This CDR3 is built from 19 residues. Germline V gives CDR1 SGHDN, CDR2 FVKESK. CDR3 DNA sequence: TGTGCCAGCAGCCAAGGGCGCGGGACAGGGGTAGGCCGCAATCAGCCCCAGCATTTT. Protein: CASSQGRGTGVGRNQPQHF.

This clonotype was seen repeatedly, ten times or more. The chain carries TRBV6-1 and TRBJ1-1; unclear D gene. The V end lost 8 bases, the J end lost 5 bases, and 12 bases lay between the germline ends. Germline-derived CDR1 and CDR2 are MNHNS and SASEGT. The CDR3 contains 12 residues. The CDR3 loop is CASRWSGTEAFF. CDR3 DNA: TGTGCCAGCCGTTGGTCGGGGACTGAAGCTTTCTTT.

The gene calls are TRBV9 and TRBJ1-1; D unclear. Germline V gene lookup returns CDR1 SGDLS and CDR2 YYNGEE. Trimming took 5 bases from V and 8 from J, leaving 16 bases between them. CDR3 length: 13 residues. Written as DNA, the CDR3 is TGTGCCAGCAGTGAATCCTGGGATAGGGAAGCTTTCTTT. Translated, it gives CASSESWDREAFF.

V usage is TRBV10-2 and J usage is TRBJ2-1; D ambiguous. The CDR3 covers 13 residues. V lost 9 bases and J lost 0, with 9 bases in between. CDR1 and CDR2 (germline): WSHSY, SAAADI. The CDR3 loop is CASGDSSYNEQFF. The CDR3 region has the DNA TGCGCCAGTGGGGATTCCTCCTACAATGAGCAGTTCTTC.

There are a few counts of this clonotype. The V gene is TRBV10-2, the J gene TRBJ2-1; 10 nucleotides agree with TRBD1. The V and J ends lost 7 bases and 5 bases, in that order; junction bases with no gene match: 17. There are 18 residues in the CDR3. In germline, CDR1 is WSHSY, CDR2 SAAADI. CDR3 sequence reads: CASNAGTGVPLADNEQFF. DNA for the CDR3: TGCGCCAGCAACGCCGGGACAGGGGTTCCCCTGGCCGACAATGAGCAGTTCTTC.

CDR3 sequence reads: CSAQDRATDTQYF. In nucleotides, the CDR3 is TGCAGTGCCCAGGACAGGGCGACAGATACGCAGTATTTT. The rearrangement uses TRBV20-1 and TRBJ2-3; 8 nucleotides match TRBD1. Unmatched junction bases numbered 5, after V lost 6 bases and J lost 3 bases. Germline lookup yields CDR1 DFQATT and CDR2 SNEGSKA (reference sequence). CDR3 size: 13 residues.

This sequence joins TRBV9 and TRBJ2-1; D is ambiguous. The germline V gene encodes CDR1 SGDLS and CDR2 YYNGEE. The CDR3 has 13 residues. V lost 0 bases and J 8 bases, leaving 9 bases between the germline ends. CDR3 DNA: TGTGCCAGCAGCGTAGACTTTAGTCATGAGCAGTTCTTC. The encoded protein is CASSVDFSHEQFF.

The chain carries TRBV24-1 and TRBJ2-5; 7 bases are a match to TRBD1. In germline, CDR1 is KGHDR, CDR2 SFDVKD. This CDR3 spans 15 amino acids. The V gene end was trimmed by 2 bases and the J gene end by 3 bases; junction bases not matched to a gene: 5. The CDR3 protein is CATSDSGTVEETQYF. For the CDR3, the DNA is TGTGCCACCAGTGATTCCGGGACAGTCGAAGAGACCCAGTACTTC.

At least ten counts were recorded for this clonotype. In DNA, the CDR3 is TGTGCCAGCAGCCAAGATGGAGGCCTGGGGAACACTGAAGCTTTCTTT. Translating gives CASSQDGGLGNTEAFF. This sequence joins TRBV4-2 and TRBJ1-1; no reliable D call. Germline-derived CDR1 and CDR2 are LGHNA and YNFKEQ. V was clipped by 0 bases and J by 1 base, with 12 bases between them. The CDR3 extends over 16 amino acids.

The chain recombines TRBV20-1 with TRBJ1-5, with no clear D. Germline V lookup: CDR1 DFQATT, CDR2 SNEGSKA (reference sequence). V was shortened by 0 bases and J by 14 bases, with 11 bases between the two germline ends. The CDR3 spans 11 residues. The chain's CDR3 is CSARDLRREHF. The CDR3 DNA sequence: TGCAGTGCTAGAGATCTCAGACGGGAGCATTTT.